This T cell receptor (beta chain) was documented in a study of STAT5B mutations in CD4+ large granular lymphocyte leukemia. The table lists this clone with a few counts. Its antigen remains unknown. Only in-frame clones appear in the TCRdb table, and some are missing; sequencing was by immunoSEQ multiplex PCR. This sample carries more than 25,000 clones, around 81% of them seen once, and the ten largest clones take over 0.3%. Study conclusions and caveats: 8/27 top patient clones versus 2/35 control clones were TRBV06-family. CD4-sorted patient repertoires seemed more clonal than healthy CD4+ repertoires.

V lost 6 bases and J lost 1, with 12 bases in between. CDR1 and CDR2 from the germline V gene are GTSNPN and SVGIG (reference sequence). The CDR3 is 13 amino acids. Sequenced sample: CD4+ T cells from blood buffy coats. The sequence came from a human donor in good health. The rearrangement links TRBV30 to TRBJ1-1; D might be TRBD1 (6 bases). The CDR3 DNA follows: TGTGCCTGTGCAGGGGTCGGGAACACTGAAGCTTTCTTT. Amino acid sequence: CACAGVGNTEAFF.